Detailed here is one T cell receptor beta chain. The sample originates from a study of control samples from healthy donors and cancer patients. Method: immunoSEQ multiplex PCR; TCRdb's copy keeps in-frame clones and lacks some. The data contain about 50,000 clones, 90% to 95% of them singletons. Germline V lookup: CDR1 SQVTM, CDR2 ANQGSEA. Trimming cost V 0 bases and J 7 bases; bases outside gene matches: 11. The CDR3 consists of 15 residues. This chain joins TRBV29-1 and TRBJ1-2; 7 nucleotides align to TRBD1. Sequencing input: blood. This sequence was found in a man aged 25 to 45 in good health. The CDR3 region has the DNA TGCAGCGTTGAAGAGCGGCCAGGGGGGACGATTGGCTACACCTTC. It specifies CSVEERPGGTIGYTF.